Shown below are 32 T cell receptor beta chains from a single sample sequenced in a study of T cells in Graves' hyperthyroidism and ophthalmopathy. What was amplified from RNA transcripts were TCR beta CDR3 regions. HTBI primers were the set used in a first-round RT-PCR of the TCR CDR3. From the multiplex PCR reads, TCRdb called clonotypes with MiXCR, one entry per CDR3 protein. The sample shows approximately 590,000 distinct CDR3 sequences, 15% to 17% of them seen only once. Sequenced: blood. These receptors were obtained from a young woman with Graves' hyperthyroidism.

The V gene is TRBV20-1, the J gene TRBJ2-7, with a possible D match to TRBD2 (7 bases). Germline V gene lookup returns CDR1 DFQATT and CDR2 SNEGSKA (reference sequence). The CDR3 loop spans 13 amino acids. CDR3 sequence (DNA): TGCAGCGCAGTGGGGGGGGGGCTCTACGAGCAGTACTTC. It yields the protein CSAVGGGLYEQYF.

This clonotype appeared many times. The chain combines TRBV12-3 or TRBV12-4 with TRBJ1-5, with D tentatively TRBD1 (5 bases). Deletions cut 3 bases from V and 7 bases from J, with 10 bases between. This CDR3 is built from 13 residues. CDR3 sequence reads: CASSFGGEQPQHF. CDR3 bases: TGTGCCAGCAGTTTCGGGGGAGAACAGCCCCAGCATTTT.

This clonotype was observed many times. The CDR3 DNA reads as TGTGCCAGCAGTTGGGAGGGCCTGTCATTCTCCGGGGAGCTGTTTTTT. Translation gives CASSWEGLSFSGELFF. V and J are TRBV28 and TRBJ2-2; TRBD2 agrees at 7 bases. Germline CDR1 MDHEN, CDR2 SYDVKM. Germline trimming cut 4 bases from V and 6 bases from J; bases unmatched to any gene: 11. The CDR3 has 16 residues.

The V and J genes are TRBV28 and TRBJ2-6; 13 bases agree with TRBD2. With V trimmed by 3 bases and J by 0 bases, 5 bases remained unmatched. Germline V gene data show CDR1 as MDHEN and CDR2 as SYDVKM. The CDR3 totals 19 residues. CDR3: CASSFTGLAGSSGANVLTF. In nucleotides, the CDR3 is TGTGCCAGCAGTTTTACGGGACTAGCGGGGTCCTCTGGGGCCAACGTCCTGACTTTC. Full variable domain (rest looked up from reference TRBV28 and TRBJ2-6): DVKVTQSSRYLVKRTGEKVFLECVQDMDHENMFWYRQDPGLGLRLIYFSYDVKMKEKGDIPEGYSVSREKKERFSLILESASTNQTSMYLCASSFTGLAGSSGANVLTFGAGSRLTVL.

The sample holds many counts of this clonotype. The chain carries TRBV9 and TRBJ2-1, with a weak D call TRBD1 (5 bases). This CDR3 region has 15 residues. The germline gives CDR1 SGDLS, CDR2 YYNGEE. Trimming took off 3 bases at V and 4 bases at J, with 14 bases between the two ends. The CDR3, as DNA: TGTGCCAGCAGCGCAAAGGTAGGGGCTTACAATGAGCAGTTCTTC. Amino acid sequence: CASSAKVGAYNEQFF.

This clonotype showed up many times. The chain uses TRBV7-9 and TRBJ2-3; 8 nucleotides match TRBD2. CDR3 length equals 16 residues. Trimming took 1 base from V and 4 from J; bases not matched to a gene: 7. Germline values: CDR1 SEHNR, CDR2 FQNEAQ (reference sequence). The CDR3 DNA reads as TGTGCCAGCAGCTTAGTTGCGGGAGGTGGTGCAGATACGCAGTATTTT. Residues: CASSLVAGGGADTQYF.

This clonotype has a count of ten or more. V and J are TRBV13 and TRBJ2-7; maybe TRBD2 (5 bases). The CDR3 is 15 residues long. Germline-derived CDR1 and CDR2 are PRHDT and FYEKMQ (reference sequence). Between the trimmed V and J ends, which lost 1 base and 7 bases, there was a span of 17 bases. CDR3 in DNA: TGTGCCAGCAGCTTAGAAGGAGGACGGCATTGGGAGCAGTACTTC. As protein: CASSLEGGRHWEQYF.

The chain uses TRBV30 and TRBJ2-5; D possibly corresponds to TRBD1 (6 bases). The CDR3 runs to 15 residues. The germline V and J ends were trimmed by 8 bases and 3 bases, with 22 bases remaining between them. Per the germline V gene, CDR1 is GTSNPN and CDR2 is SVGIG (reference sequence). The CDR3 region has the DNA TGTGCCAGTAGTATAGGCGGCAGGGGTAAAGAGACCCAGTACTTC. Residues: CASSIGGRGKETQYF.

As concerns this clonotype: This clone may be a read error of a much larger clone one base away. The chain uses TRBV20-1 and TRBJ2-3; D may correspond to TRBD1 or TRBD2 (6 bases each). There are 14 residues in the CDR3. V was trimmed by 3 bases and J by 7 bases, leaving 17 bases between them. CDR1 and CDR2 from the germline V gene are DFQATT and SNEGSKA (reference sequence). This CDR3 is CSARGGDTTYTQYF. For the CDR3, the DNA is TGCAGTGCTAGGGGGGGCGATACTACATATACGCAGTATTTT.

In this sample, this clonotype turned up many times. CDR3 region: CASRLAGGDYEQYF. The CDR3 nucleotides read TGCGCCAGCAGACTAGCGGGAGGGGACTACGAGCAGTACTTC. This rearrangement joins TRBV10-2 to TRBJ2-7; 13 bases are shared with TRBD2. This CDR3 is 14 amino acids long. Per germline, CDR1 WSHSY and CDR2 SAAADI. With V trimmed by 6 bases and J by 3 bases, 2 bases remained unmatched.

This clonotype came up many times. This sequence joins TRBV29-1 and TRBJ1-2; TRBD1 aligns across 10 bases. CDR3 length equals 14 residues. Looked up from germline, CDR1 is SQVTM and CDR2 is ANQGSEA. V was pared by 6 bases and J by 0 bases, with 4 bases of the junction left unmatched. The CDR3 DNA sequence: TGCAGCGTGGGGACAGGGGATGCTAACTATGGCTACACCTTC. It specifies CSVGTGDANYGYTF.

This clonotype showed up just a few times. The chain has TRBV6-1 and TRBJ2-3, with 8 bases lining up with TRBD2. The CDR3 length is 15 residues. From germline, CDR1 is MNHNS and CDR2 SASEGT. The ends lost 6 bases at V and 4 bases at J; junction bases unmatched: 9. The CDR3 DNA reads TGTGCCAGCAGAGACAAGCGGGAGTGGCCAGATACGCAGTATTTT. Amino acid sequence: CASRDKREWPDTQYF.

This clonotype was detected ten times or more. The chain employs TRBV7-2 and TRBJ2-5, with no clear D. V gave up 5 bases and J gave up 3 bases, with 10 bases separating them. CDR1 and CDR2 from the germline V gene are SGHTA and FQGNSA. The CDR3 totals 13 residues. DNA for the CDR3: TGTGCCAGCAGCGTGAAAAAAAAAGAGACCCAGTACTTC. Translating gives CASSVKKKETQYF.

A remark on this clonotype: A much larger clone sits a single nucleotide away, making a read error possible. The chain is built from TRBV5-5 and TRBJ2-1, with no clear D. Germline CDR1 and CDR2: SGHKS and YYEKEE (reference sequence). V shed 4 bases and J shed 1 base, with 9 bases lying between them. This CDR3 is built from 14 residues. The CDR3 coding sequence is TGTGCCAGCAGCATGTACGGGTCCTACAATGAGCAGTTCTTC. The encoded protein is CASSMYGSYNEQFF.

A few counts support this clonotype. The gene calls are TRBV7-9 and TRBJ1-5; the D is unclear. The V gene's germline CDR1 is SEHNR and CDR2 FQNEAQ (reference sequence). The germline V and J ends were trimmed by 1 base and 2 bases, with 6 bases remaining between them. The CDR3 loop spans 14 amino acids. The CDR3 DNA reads TGTGCCAGCAGCTTAGGGCAGCGCAATCAGCCCCAGCATTTT. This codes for CASSLGQRNQPQHF.

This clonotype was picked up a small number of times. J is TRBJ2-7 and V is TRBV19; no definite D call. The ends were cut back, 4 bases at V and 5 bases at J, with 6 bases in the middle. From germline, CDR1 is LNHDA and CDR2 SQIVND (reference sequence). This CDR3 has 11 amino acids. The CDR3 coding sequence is TGTGCCAGTAGTAGTTTCCACGAGCAGTACTTC. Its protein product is CASSSFHEQYF.

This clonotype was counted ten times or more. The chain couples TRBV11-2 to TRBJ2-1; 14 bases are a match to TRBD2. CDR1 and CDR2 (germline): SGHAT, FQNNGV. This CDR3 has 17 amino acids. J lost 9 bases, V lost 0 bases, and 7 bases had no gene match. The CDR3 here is CASSLDSGTSGRGEQFF. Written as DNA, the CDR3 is TGTGCCAGCAGCTTAGATAGTGGGACTAGCGGGAGAGGTGAGCAGTTCTTC.

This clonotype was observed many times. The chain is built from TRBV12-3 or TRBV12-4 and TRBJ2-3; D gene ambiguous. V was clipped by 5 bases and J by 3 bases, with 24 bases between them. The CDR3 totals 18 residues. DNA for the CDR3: TGTGCCAGCAGTCTCCCTCCATCCCTAGATTACTTAACAGATACGCAGTATTTT. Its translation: CASSLPPSLDYLTDTQYF.

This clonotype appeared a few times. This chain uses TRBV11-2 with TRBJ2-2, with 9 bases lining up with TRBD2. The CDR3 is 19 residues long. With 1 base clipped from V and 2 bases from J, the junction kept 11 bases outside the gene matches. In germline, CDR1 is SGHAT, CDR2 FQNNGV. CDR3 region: CASSLGVRRLAANTGELFF. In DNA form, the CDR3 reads TGTGCCAGCAGCTTAGGGGTTCGGAGACTAGCGGCAAACACCGGGGAGCTGTTTTTT.

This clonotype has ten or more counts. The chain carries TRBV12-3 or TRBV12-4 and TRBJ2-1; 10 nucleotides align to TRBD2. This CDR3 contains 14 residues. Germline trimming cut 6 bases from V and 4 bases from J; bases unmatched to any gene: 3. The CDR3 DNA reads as TGTGCCAGCAGATCACTAGCGGGGTACAATGAGCAGTTCTTC. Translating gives CASRSLAGYNEQFF.

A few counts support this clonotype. CDR3 protein: CASRPPSEWETQYF. For the CDR3, the DNA is TGTGCCAGCAGGCCTCCTAGCGAATGGGAGACCCAGTACTTC. V gene TRBV6-2 or TRBV6-3 combines with J gene TRBJ2-5, with D maybe TRBD2 (6 bases). There are 14 residues in the CDR3. In germline, CDR1 is MNHEY, CDR2 SVGEGT. V shed 6 bases and J shed 5 bases, with 16 bases lying between them.

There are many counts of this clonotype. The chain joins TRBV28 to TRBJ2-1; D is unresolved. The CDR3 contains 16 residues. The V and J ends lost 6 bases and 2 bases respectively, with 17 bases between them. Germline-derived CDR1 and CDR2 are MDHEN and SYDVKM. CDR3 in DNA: TGTGCCAGCAGCCCCCCCGGGCGATTCCCCTACAATGAGCAGTTCTTC. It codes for CASSPPGRFPYNEQFF.

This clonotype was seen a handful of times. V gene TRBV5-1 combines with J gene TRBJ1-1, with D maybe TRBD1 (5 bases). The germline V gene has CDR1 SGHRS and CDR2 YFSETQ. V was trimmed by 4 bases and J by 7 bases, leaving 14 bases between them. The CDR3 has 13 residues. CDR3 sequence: CASSHSGGNEAFF. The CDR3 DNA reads TGCGCCAGCAGCCACAGCGGGGGAAATGAAGCTTTCTTT.

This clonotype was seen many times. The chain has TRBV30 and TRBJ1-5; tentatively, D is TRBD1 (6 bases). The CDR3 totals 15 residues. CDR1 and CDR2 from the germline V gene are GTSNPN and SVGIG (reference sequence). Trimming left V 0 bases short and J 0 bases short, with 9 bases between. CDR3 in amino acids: CAWSVRTDSNQPQHF. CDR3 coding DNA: TGTGCCTGGAGTGTAAGGACAGATAGCAATCAGCCCCAGCATTTT. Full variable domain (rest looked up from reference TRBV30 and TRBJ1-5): SQTIHQWPATLVQPVGSPLSLECTVEGTSNPNLYWYRQAAGRGLQLLFYSVGIGQISSEVPQNLSASRPQDRQFILSSKKLLLSDSGFYLCAWSVRTDSNQPQHFGDGTRLSIL.

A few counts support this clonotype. CDR3 coding DNA: TGTGCCAGCAGTGGACAGGGATTACTGTGGGCTTTCTTT. It specifies CASSGQGLLWAFF. This rearrangement joins TRBV27 to TRBJ1-1; 8 nucleotides align to TRBD1. Germline CDR1 is MNHEY and CDR2 is SMNVEV (reference sequence). Trimming cost V 5 bases and J 11 bases; bases outside gene matches: 10. The CDR3 consists of 13 residues.

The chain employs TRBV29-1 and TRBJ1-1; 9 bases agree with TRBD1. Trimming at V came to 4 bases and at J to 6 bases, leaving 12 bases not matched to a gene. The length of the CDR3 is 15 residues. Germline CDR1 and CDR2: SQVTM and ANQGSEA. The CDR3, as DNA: TGCAGCGTTGGGGGTCCCGGGACAGGGTTGGCTGAAGCTTTCTTT. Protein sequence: CSVGGPGTGLAEAFF.

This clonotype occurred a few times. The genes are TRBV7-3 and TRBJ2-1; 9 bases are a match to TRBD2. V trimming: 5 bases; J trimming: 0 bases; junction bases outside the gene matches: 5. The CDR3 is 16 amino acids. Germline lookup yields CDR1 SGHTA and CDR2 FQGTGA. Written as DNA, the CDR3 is TGTGCCAGCAGCAGCTCTAGCGGGACCTCCTACAATGAGCAGTTCTTC. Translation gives CASSSSSGTSYNEQFF.

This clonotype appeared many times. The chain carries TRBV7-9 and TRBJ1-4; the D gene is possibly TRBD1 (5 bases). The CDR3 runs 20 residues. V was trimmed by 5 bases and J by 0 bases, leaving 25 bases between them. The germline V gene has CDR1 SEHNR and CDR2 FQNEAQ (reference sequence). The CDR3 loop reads CASSQWIRFGGAATNEKLFF. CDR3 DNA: TGTGCCAGCAGCCAATGGATACGCTTTGGTGGGGCTGCAACTAATGAAAAACTGTTTTTT.

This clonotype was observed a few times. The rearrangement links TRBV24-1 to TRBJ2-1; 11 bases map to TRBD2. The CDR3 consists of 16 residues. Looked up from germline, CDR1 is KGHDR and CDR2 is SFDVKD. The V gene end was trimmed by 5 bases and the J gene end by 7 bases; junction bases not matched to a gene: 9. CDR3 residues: CATSVGTSGRRNEQFF. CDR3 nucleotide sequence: TGTGCCACCAGTGTAGGTACTAGCGGGAGACGGAATGAGCAGTTCTTC.

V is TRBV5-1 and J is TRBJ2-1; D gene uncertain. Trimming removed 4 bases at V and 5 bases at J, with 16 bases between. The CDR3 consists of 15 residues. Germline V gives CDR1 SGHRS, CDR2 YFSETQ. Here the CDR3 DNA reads TGCGCCAGCAGCCCCATGAACCAGCCAAACAATGAGCAGTTCTTC. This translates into CASSPMNQPNNEQFF.

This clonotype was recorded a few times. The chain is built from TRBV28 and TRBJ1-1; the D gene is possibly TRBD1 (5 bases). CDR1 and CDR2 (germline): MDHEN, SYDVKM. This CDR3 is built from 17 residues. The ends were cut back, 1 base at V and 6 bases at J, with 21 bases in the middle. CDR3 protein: CASSLFRRSRVKSEAFF. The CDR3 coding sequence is TGTGCCAGCAGTTTATTCCGCCGGAGCAGGGTGAAATCTGAAGCTTTCTTT.

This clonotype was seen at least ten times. The CDR3 here is CASSLRRRGYNSPLHF. Written as DNA, the CDR3 is TGTGCCAGCAGCCTACGTCGACGGGGATATAATTCACCCCTCCACTTT. The V and J genes are TRBV7-8 and TRBJ1-6; D gene uncertain. The CDR3 covers 16 residues. Deletions cut 5 bases from V and 4 bases from J, with 15 bases between. Germline V gene lookup returns CDR1 SGHVS and CDR2 FQNEAQ.